This TCR beta chain was retrieved from a study of T cells in Graves' hyperthyroidism and ophthalmopathy. The CDR3 sequence is 15 residues long. Trimming pared 0 bases from V and 5 bases from J, leaving 10 bases between. Looked up from germline, CDR1 is SEHNR and CDR2 is FQNEAQ (reference sequence). The TCR beta CDR3 regions underwent amplification using RNA transcripts as the source. HTBI primers were employed in a first-round RT-PCR of the TCR CDR3. MiXCR, applied by TCRdb to the multiplex PCR reads, yields one record per CDR3 protein. The table shows hundreds of thousands of distinct CDR3 sequences, with around 38% occurring only once.

The TCR comes from a man between 18 and 29 years old with Graves' hyperthyroidism. The sequenced sample consisted of blood. The genes are TRBV7-9 and TRBJ1-4; no firm D call. The CDR3 reads CASSLAWQLNEKLFF. For the CDR3, the DNA is TGTGCCAGCAGCTTAGCTTGGCAGCTAAATGAAAAACTGTTTTTT. Variable domain in full (rest from reference TRBV7-9 and TRBJ1-4): DTGVSQNPRHKITKRGQNVTFRCDPISEHNRLYWYRQTLGQGPEFLTYFQNEAQLEKSRLLSDRFSAERPKGSFSTLEIQRTEQGDSAMYLCASSLAWQLNEKLFFGSGTQLSVL.